These 19 T cell receptor beta chains originate from one sample sequenced in a study of blood T cell repertoires in COVID-19. This table comes from immunoSEQ multiplex PCR, and its TCRdb copy is limited to in-frame clones, with some not included. The table lists about 200,000 clones, around 85% of them singletons, with 3.5% to 4.5% in the top ten. The source material was PBMCs or T cells enriched from blood (not recorded which). The source of these receptors is a woman between 40 and 50 years old with acute COVID-19.

V is TRBV7-9 and J is TRBJ2-7; 10 positions agree with TRBD1. The germline gives CDR1 SEHNR, CDR2 FQNEAQ (reference sequence). The CDR3 runs to 15 residues. Unmatched junction bases numbered 7, after V lost 2 bases and J lost 6 bases. CDR3 amino acids: CASSLLGTGAGEQYF. CDR3 nucleotides: TGTGCCAGCAGCTTATTAGGGACAGGGGCGGGCGAGCAGTACTTC.

This chain joins TRBV5-6 and TRBJ2-2, with TRBD1 as a possible D gene (6 bases). V was trimmed by 4 bases and J by 0 bases, leaving 13 bases between them. The CDR3 covers 16 residues. Germline-derived CDR1 and CDR2 are SGHDT and YYEEEE. CDR3 region: CASSRRGQTNTGELFF. The CDR3 nucleotides read TGTGCCAGCAGCCGCCGCGGACAGACGAACACCGGGGAGCTGTTTTTT. Together with reference TRBV5-6 and TRBJ2-2, the CDR3 gives the full variable domain: DAGVTQSPTHLIKTRGQQVTLRCSPKSGHDTVSWYQQALGQGPQFIFQYYEEEERQRGNFPDRFSGHQFPNYSSELNVNALLLGDSALYLCASSRRGQTNTGELFFGEGSRLTVL.

V and J are TRBV9 and TRBJ1-5; D remains unclear. Germline V gene data show CDR1 as SGDLS and CDR2 as YYNGEE. CDR3 length: 15 amino acids. Between the trimmed V and J ends, which lost 0 bases and 2 bases, there was a span of 9 bases. CDR3 nucleotides: TGTGCCAGCAGCGTAGGATCCGGAGGCAATCAGCCCCAGCATTTT. It is translated as CASSVGSGGNQPQHF.

This clone was picked up a small number of times. V and J are TRBV15 and TRBJ2-3; TRBD2 matches 9 bases. The trim removed 3 bases at V and 8 bases at J, leaving 15 bases unmatched. CDR3 length equals 17 residues. From germline, CDR1 is LNHNV and CDR2 YYDKDF (reference sequence). CDR3 in DNA: TGTGCCACCAGCAGCGGGGGTAGCGGGAGTGTCGCAGGTACGCAGTATTTT. Its translation: CATSSGGSGSVAGTQYF. Combining the CDR3 with reference TRBV15 and TRBJ2-3 gives the whole variable domain DAMVIQNPRYQVTQFGKPVTLSCSQTLNHNVMYWYQQKSSQAPKLLFHYYDKDFNNEADTPDNFQSRRPNTSFCFLDIRSPGLGDTAMYLCATSSGGSGSVAGTQYFGPGTRLTVL.

The genes are TRBV4-1 and TRBJ1-5; 8 nucleotides agree with TRBD1. V was clipped by 3 bases and J by 6 bases; unmatched bases: 13. Germline V gene sequence: CDR1 MGHRA, CDR2 YSYEKL. The CDR3 length is 17 residues. CDR3 in amino acids: CASSHPRQGSPGQPQHF. The CDR3 nucleotides are TGCGCCAGCAGCCACCCTAGACAGGGGAGCCCGGGTCAGCCCCAGCATTTT.

The chain recombines TRBV5-8 with TRBJ2-7; 11 bases are shared with TRBD1. The CDR3 contains 17 residues. V lost 4 bases and J lost 7; bases outside the gene matches: 16. CDR1 SGHTS and CDR2 YDEGEE come from the germline V gene. CDR3 coding DNA: TGTGCCAGCAGCATAATGGTATCGGGACAGGGGGGTCGGGAGCAGTACTTC. Its translation is CASSIMVSGQGGREQYF.

Turning to this clone: Within the sample, other DNA sequences also encode this same CDR3. V is TRBV20-1 and J is TRBJ2-1, with no clear D. V was trimmed by 5 bases and J by 0 bases, leaving 2 bases between them. The CDR3 has 11 amino acids. Germline V lookup: CDR1 DFQATT, CDR2 SNEGSKA (reference sequence). CDR3 in amino acids: CSARSYNEQFF. CDR3 nucleotide sequence: TGCAGTGCTCGCTCCTACAATGAGCAGTTCTTC.

This clone has a handful of counts. The chain's CDR3 is CASGTAGGTQYF. CDR3 in DNA: TGCGCCAGCGGGACAGCCGGGGGTACGCAGTATTTT. This chain joins TRBV10-1 and TRBJ2-3, with a weak D call TRBD1 (7 bases). The V end was cut by 8 bases, the J end by 8 bases, with 14 bases between. The CDR3 extends over 12 amino acids. In germline, CDR1 is WNHNN, CDR2 SYGVQD (reference sequence).

This clone has more than one count but fewer than ten. V and J are TRBV7-9 and TRBJ2-5, with 7 bases fitting TRBD2. The length of the CDR3 is 13 residues. V was pared by 3 bases and J by 3 bases, with 1 base of the junction left unmatched. Germline V gives CDR1 SEHNR, CDR2 FQNEAQ (reference sequence). The CDR3 sequence: CASSFAGEETQYF. In DNA form, the CDR3 reads TGTGCCAGCAGCTTCGCGGGAGAAGAGACCCAGTACTTC.

The chain is built from TRBV18 and TRBJ1-3; no reliable D call. This CDR3 spans 16 amino acids. Germline lookup yields CDR1 KGHSH and CDR2 LQKENI. The germline V and J ends were trimmed by 3 bases and 2 bases, with 14 bases remaining between them. CDR3 region: CASSPVVLGAGNTIYF. The DNA for the CDR3 is TGTGCCAGCTCACCTGTTGTTCTGGGCGCTGGAAACACCATATATTTT.

The chain links TRBV11-3 to TRBJ2-3; no clear D gene. This CDR3 spans 15 amino acids. Germline lookup yields CDR1 SGHNT and CDR2 YENEEA. The V and J ends lost 0 bases and 2 bases respectively, with 9 bases between them. The CDR3 is CASSLDPPVTDTQYF. In DNA, the CDR3 is TGTGCCAGCAGCTTAGATCCCCCGGTCACAGATACGCAGTATTTT.

The rearrangement links TRBV5-6 to TRBJ1-5, with TRBD1 matching over 7 bases. The length of the CDR3 is 15 residues. Germline V gene lookup returns CDR1 SGHDT and CDR2 YYEEEE. V dropped 2 bases and J dropped 6; count of bases not matched to a gene: 8. The CDR3 spells CASSFGGAGGQPQHF. Written as DNA, the CDR3 is TGTGCCAGCAGCTTCGGGGGCGCAGGGGGTCAGCCCCAGCATTTT.

The rearrangement joins TRBV9 to TRBJ2-2, with D unresolved. Germline V CDR1 and CDR2: SGDLS, YYNGEE. The CDR3 spans 12 residues. Trimming left V 4 bases short and J 3 bases short, with 4 bases between. CDR3 bases: TGTGCCAGCAGCCGAGACACCGGGGAGCTGTTTTTT. Protein product: CASSRDTGELFF.

This clone is a singleton in its sample. This chain connects TRBV10-3 to TRBJ1-3; unclear D gene. There are 16 residues in the CDR3. Germline-derived CDR1 and CDR2 are ENHRY and SYGVKD. V was pared by 6 bases and J by 3 bases, with 18 bases between. This CDR3 reads CAIRTYAGSFGNTIYF. CDR3 DNA sequence: TGTGCCATCAGGACTTATGCTGGAAGCTTTGGAAACACCATATATTTT.

The chain links TRBV12-3 or TRBV12-4 to TRBJ2-7; tentative D call: TRBD2 (5 bases). Trimming left V 5 bases short and J 2 bases short, with 10 bases between. This CDR3 contains 13 residues. The CDR3 loop reads CASSGLDTYEQYF. The CDR3 DNA reads TGTGCCAGCAGTGGACTGGATACCTACGAGCAGTACTTC.

The chain carries TRBV12-3 or TRBV12-4 and TRBJ1-1, with a tentative D call TRBD1 (5 bases). Trimming took 7 bases from V and 8 from J, leaving 14 bases between them. The CDR3 loop spans 12 amino acids. CDR3 protein: CASTINGAEAFF. The DNA for the CDR3 is TGTGCCAGCACCATTAATGGGGCCGAAGCTTTCTTT.

The rearrangement links TRBV11-3 to TRBJ2-4; 7 bases match TRBD2. V lost 1 base to trimming and J lost 2 bases; unmatched junction nucleotides: 5. CDR1 and CDR2 from the germline V gene are SGHNT and YENEEA. The CDR3 length is 16 residues. CDR3 residues: CASSLGLAATKNIQYF. The CDR3 coding sequence is TGTGCCAGCAGCTTAGGTCTAGCGGCCACCAAAAACATTCAGTACTTC.

The chain is built from TRBV6-2 or TRBV6-3 and TRBJ1-5; unclear D gene. Germline values: CDR1 MNHEY, CDR2 SVGEGT. This CDR3 has 16 amino acids. Deletions cut 1 base from V and 1 base from J, with 11 bases between. Written as DNA, the CDR3 is TGTGCCAGCAGTTACTTGAGCCCCTCGAGCAATCAGCCCCAGCATTTT. Translated, it gives CASSYLSPSSNQPQHF.

The chain joins TRBV19 to TRBJ2-5; D unresolved. Between the trimmed V and J ends, which lost 5 bases and 4 bases, there was a span of 17 bases. Per germline, CDR1 LNHDA and CDR2 SQIVND (reference sequence). This CDR3 has 15 amino acids. CDR3 nucleotide sequence: TGTGCCAGTAGTTCGCCCGACACTCACGGAGAGACCCAGTACTTC. It yields the protein CASSSPDTHGETQYF. The entire variable domain, with the rest obtained from reference TRBV19 and TRBJ2-5, is as follows: DGGITQSPKYLFRKEGQNVTLSCEQNLNHDAMYWYRQDPGQGLRLIYYSQIVNDFQKGDIAEGYSVSREKKESFPLTVTSAQKNPTAFYLCASSSPDTHGETQYFGPGTRLLVL.